This T cell receptor beta chain comes out of a study of blood T cells in healthy people across ages (dated by TCRdb to between 2015 and 2017). A note on the overall study: In model experiments, roughly one uniquely barcoded TCR beta cDNA molecule per two T cells was captured by template switching. Four age groups were formed from the donors: young (average approximately 15 years), middle-aged (more than 35), aged (62) and long-lived (roughly 88). The study measured age-related changes in TCR beta repertoire diversity using deep sequencing normalized with unique cDNA molecular identifiers. To avoid experimental bias, donors of different ages were randomly spread across the sequencing lanes. The study analyzed two additional independent replicas of 1 million unique cDNA reads from the same blood draw for two donors, one aged 18 to 29 and one aged 80 or older.

About this clonotype: No antigen is known for it. No base quality values were provided; no much bigger clone lies one nucleotide off.

The germline ends are 10 bases apart after V is trimmed by 3 bases and J by 7 bases. Measured from the cysteine to the phenylalanine, the CDR3 is 13 residues long. Only the CDR3 part of the read is kept: 39 bases, read in frame from the first base. Library preparation employed 5' RACE. Sequencing was performed on an Illumina HiSeq 2500. A second PCR of about 6 to 11 cycles was run with a J-beta primer mix and a sample-barcoded 5' primer. A template-switch 5' adaptor carrying 12 random nucleotides introduced a unique molecular identifier onto each TCR beta cDNA molecule. Each sample yielded at least 2.5 million CDR3-containing paired-end reads. The Mint cDNA synthesis kit, primed by a TRBC-specific oligonucleotide, was used to synthesize first-strand cDNA from all RNA. Following uracil-DNA glycosylase treatment, a first 18-cycle PCR with universal primers M1SS and BC2_uni_R was performed on all cDNA. Per the original workflow: For normalization, 1 million high-quality reads, each with a distinct molecular identifier, were randomly selected from each sample. Instead of being binned into consensus sequences, reads that shared molecular identifiers were thrown out. CDR3 identification, clonotype clustering and error correction used MiTCR with a Q25 quality threshold and the strictest error-elimination algorithm. A nonparametric unseen species model with Euler transformation was used to estimate a lower bound on total TCR beta diversity. TCRdb applied fastp at Q25 and MiXCR to the public reads, then kept only in-frame beta chains. Each entry merges the rows of one CDR3 protein and shows their most common DNA and genes. TCRdb, not the original authors, processed these V and J calls. For this sample the table gives approximately 1,000,000 distinct CDR3 sequences, of which 35% to 40% were detected only once. The ten most abundant clones make up roughly 14% of the sample.

The full study reports these points: Observed TCR beta diversity correlated strongly with the percentage of naive T cells measured by flow cytometry. Because profiling used bulk unsorted PBMCs, naive and antigen-experienced compartments could not be compared conclusively. Estimates of total diversity based on one million sequenced T cells were considered lower bounds and underestimates. The long-lived group showed more naive CD4+ T cells, fewer expanded clones and increased TCR diversity than the aged group, suggesting age selection. Because donor CMV infection status was unknown, age-related changes in expanded clonotypes were potentially confounded. As age increased, observed TCR beta diversity per million T cells dropped in a roughly linear way, and a significant reduction was already evident by age 40.

Systemically healthy Caucasian individuals from Russia, approximately 39 in total and aged roughly 6 to 100 years, were included as donors. Roughly 10 milliliters of peripheral blood were drawn from each donor into EDTA-treated Vacutainer tubes. PBMCs were isolated by Ficoll-Paque density-gradient centrifugation, with at least 6 million obtained per sample. Trizol reagent was used to extract total RNA from the PBMCs, yielding at least 5 micrograms per sample. The percentages of naive CD45RAhigh/CD27high T cells were determined by flow cytometry on a PBMC aliquot from every donor. Material for sequencing was blood. The chain employs TRBV12-3 or TRBV12-4 and TRBJ1-5, with the D gene call left open. The sequence derives from a man aged 18 to 30 in good health. The CDR3 sequence is CASSFLNGQPQHF. The DNA is TGTGCCAGCAGTTTTTTGAATGGGCAGCCCCAGCATTTT.